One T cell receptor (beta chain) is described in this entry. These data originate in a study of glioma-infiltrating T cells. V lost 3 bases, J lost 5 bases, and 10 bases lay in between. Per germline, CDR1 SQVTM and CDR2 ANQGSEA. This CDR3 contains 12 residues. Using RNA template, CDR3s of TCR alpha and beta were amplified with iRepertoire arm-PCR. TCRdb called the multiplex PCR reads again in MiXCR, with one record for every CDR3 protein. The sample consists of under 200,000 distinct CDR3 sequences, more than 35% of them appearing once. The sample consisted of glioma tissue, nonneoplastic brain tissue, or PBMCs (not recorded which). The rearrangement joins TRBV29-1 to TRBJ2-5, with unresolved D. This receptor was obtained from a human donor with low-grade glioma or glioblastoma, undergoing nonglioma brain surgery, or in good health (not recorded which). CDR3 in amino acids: CSVDLLGETQYF. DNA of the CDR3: TGCAGCGTTGACCTCCTCGGCGAGACCCAGTACTTC.